This TCR beta chain came from a study of cytomegalovirus exposure and HLA in healthy donors. About the study: The same platform used for the 666 first-cohort repertoires was also used for the 90 to 150 validation repertoires, as a later analysis reported.

Germline V gene lookup returns CDR1 KGHSH and CDR2 LQKENI. The V and J ends lost 3 bases and 8 bases, in that order; junction bases with no gene match: 1. This CDR3 contains 14 residues. This table comes from immunoSEQ multiplex PCR, and its TCRdb copy is limited to in-frame clones, with some not included. Of some 310,000 clones in the sample, 88% were seen once. The sample consisted of PBMCs. This clonotype originated in a young man in good health and CMV-seronegative. The chain uses TRBV18 and TRBJ1-6; TRBD1 matches 10 bases. CDR3 residues: CASSPGTGDSPLHF. CDR3 DNA sequence: TGTGCCAGCTCACCCGGGACAGGGGATTCACCCCTCCACTTT.